This TCR beta chain was identified in a study of fetal regulatory T cell absence and autoimmunity. Broader study findings: Compared with cord blood, pancreas showed oligoclonal TCR enrichment, some clones over 95-fold. Antigen-driven pancreatic autoimmunity before birth in IPEX was inferred from oligoclonal enrichment. Cord blood and pancreas showed broadly similar TRB gene family usage.

The survey-level immunoSEQ assay was used. Here immunoSEQ multiplex PCR was the method, and the copy in TCRdb shows in-frame clones only, minus some. This table has about 46,000 clones, about 80% appearing once. Concerning this clone itself: Antigen specificity is unknown.

This CDR3 spans 13 amino acids. Germline V gene sequence: CDR1 LNHDA, CDR2 SQIVND (reference sequence). The V and J ends lost 3 bases and 4 bases respectively, with 9 bases between them. The V and J genes are TRBV19 and TRBJ1-1; no firm D call. This receptor was taken from a newborn boy with IPEX syndrome. The specimen was cord blood. CDR3 protein: CASSIQPATEAFF. Here the CDR3 DNA reads TGTGCCAGTAGTATCCAGCCAGCCACTGAAGCTTTCTTT.